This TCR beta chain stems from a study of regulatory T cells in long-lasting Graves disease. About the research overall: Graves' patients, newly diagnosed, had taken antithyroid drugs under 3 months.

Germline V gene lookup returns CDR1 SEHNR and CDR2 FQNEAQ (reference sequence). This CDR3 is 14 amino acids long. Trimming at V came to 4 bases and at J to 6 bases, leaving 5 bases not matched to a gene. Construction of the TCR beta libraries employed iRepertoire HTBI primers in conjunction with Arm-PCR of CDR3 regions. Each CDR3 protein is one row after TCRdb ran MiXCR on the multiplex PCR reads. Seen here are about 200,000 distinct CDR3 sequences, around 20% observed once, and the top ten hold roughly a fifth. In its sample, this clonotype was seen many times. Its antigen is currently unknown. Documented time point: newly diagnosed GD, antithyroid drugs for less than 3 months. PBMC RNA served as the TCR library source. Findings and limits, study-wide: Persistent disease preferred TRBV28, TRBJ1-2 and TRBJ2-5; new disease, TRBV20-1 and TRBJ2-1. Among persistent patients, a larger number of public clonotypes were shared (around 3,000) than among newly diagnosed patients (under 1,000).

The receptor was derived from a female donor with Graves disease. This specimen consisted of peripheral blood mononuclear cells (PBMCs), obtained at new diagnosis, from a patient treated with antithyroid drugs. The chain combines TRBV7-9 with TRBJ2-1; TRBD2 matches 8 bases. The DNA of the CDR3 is TGTGCCAGCAGCTCGGGACTAGTGGGCAATGAGCAGTTCTTC. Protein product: CASSSGLVGNEQFF.